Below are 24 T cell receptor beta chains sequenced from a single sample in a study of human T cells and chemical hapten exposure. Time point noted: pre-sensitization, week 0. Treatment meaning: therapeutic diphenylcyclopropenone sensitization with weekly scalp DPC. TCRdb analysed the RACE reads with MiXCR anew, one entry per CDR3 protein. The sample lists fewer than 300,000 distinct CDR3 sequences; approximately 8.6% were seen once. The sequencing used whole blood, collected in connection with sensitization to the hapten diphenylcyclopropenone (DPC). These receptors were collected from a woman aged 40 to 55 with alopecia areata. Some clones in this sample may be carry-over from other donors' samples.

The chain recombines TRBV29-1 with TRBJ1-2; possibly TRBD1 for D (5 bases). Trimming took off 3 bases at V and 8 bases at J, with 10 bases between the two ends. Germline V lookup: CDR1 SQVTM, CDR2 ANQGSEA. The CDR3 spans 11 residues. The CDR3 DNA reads TGCAGCGTTGACAGGGCTTCCGGCTACACCTTC. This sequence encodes CSVDRASGYTF.

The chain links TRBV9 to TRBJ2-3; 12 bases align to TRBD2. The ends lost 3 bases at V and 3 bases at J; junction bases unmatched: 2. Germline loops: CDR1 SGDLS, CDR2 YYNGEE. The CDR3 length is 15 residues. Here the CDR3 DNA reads TGTGCCAGCAGCGCTAGCGGGAGGGGTACAGATACGCAGTATTTT. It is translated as CASSASGRGTDTQYF.

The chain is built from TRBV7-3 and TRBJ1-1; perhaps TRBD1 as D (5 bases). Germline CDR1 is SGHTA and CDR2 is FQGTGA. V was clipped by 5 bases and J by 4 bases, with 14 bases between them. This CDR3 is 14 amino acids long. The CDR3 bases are TGTGCCAGCAGCCATCAGGGCCGGGGCACTGAAGCTTTCTTT. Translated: CASSHQGRGTEAFF. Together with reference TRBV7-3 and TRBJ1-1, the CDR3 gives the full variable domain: GAGVSQTPSNKVTEKGKYVELRCDPISGHTALYWYRQSLGQGPEFLIYFQGTGAADDSGLPNDRFFAVRPEGSVSTLKIQRTERGDSAVYLCASSHQGRGTEAFFGQGTRLTVV.

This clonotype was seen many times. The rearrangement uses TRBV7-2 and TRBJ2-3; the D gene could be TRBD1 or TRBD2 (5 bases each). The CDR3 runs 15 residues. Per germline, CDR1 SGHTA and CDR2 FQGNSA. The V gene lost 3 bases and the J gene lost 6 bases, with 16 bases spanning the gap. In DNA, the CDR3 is TGTGCCAGCAGCTTCCGGATGGGCGAGGGGGATACGCAGTATTTT. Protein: CASSFRMGEGDTQYF.

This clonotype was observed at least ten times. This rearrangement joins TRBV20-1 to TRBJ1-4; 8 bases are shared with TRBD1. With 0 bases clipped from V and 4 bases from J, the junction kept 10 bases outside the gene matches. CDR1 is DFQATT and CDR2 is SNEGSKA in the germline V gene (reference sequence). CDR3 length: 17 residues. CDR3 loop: CSARDGTGHWNNEKLFF. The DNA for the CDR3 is TGCAGTGCTAGAGACGGGACAGGTCATTGGAATAATGAAAAACTGTTTTTT.

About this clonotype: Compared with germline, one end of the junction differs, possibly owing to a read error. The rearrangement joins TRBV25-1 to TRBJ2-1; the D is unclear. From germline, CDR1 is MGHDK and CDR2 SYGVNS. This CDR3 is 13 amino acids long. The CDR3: CASSAHSSNEQFF. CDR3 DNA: TGTGCCAGCAGTGCCCACTCCTCCAATGAGCAGTTCTTC.

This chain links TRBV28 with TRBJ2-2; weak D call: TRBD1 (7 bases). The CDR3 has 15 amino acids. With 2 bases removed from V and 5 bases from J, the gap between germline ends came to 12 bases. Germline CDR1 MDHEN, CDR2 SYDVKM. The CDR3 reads CASSLGGTATGELFF. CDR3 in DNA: TGTGCCAGCAGTTTAGGGGGGACAGCGACCGGGGAGCTGTTTTTT.

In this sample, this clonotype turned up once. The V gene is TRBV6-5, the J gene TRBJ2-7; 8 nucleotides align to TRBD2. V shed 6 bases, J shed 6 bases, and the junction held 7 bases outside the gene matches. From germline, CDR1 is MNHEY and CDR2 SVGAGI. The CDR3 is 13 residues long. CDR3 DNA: TGTGCCAGCAGCCGCAGGGCGGGGGGCGAGCAGTACTTC. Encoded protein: CASSRRAGGEQYF.

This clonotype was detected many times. The CDR3 reads CASSFDYTGELFF. DNA of the CDR3: TGTGCCAGCAGCTTTGACTACACCGGGGAGCTGTTTTTT. V gene TRBV7-2 combines with J gene TRBJ2-2; unclear D gene. Trimming cost V 3 bases and J 3 bases, with 5 bases left between them. The CDR3 is made up of 13 amino acids. Germline V gene lookup returns CDR1 SGHTA and CDR2 FQGNSA.

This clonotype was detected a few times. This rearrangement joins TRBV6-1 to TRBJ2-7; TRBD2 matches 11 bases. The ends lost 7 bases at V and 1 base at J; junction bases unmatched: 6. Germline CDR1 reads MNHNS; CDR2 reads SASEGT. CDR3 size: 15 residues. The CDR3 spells CASTETSGSSYEQYF. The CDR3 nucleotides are TGTGCCAGCACCGAAACTAGCGGGAGTTCCTACGAGCAGTACTTC.

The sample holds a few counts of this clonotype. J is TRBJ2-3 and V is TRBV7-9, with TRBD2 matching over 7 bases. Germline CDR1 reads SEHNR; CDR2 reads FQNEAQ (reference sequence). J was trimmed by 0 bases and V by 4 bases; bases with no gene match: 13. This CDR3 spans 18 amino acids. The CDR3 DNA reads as TGTGCCAGCAGCTCCACTATTGGGGAGGGAGCTAGCACAGATACGCAGTATTTT. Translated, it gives CASSSTIGEGASTDTQYF.

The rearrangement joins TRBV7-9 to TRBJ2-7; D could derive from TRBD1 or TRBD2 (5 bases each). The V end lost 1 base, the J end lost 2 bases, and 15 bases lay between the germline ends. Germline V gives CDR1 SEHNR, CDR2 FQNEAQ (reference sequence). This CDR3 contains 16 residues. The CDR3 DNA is TGTGCCAGCAGCTTAGGAGCCGGTCGGGGCGCCTACGAGCAGTACTTC. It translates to CASSLGAGRGAYEQYF.

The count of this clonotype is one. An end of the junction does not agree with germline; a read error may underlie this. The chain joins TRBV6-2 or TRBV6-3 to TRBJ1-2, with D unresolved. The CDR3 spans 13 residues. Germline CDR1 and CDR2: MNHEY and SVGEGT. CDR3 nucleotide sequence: TGTGCCAGCAGTTACTCAGGGAACTATGGCTGCACCTTC. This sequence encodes CASSYSGNYGCTF.

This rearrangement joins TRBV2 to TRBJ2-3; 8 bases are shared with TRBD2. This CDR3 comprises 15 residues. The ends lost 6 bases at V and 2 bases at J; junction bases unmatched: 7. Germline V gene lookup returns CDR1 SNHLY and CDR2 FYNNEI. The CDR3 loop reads CASSRLASYTDTQYF. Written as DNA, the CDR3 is TGTGCCAGCAGCCGACTAGCGAGCTACACAGATACGCAGTATTTT.

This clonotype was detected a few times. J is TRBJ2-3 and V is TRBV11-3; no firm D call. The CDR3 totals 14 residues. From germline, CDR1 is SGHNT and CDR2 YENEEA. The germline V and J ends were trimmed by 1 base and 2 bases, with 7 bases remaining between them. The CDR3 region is CASSLGGYTDTQYF. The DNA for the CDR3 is TGTGCCAGCAGCTTAGGAGGATACACAGATACGCAGTATTTT. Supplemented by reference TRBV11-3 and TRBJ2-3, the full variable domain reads EAGVVQSPRYKIIEKKQPVAFWCNPISGHNTLYWYLQNLGQGPELLIRYENEEAVDDSQLPKDRFSAERLKGVDSTLKIQPAELGDSAVYLCASSLGGYTDTQYFGPGTRLTVL.

The CDR3 loop is CSARPGISYEQYF. DNA of the CDR3: TGCAGTGCGAGGCCAGGAATCTCCTACGAGCAGTACTTC. The chain employs TRBV20-1 and TRBJ2-7; D unresolved. The CDR3 is made up of 13 amino acids. In germline, CDR1 is DFQATT, CDR2 SNEGSKA (reference sequence). The V end was cut by 6 bases, the J end by 0 bases, with 12 bases between.

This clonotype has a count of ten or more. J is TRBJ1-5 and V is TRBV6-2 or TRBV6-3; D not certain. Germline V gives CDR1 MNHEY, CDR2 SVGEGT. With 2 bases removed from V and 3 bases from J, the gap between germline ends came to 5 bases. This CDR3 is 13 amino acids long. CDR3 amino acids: CASSYDANQPQHF. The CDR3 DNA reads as TGTGCCAGCAGTTACGACGCCAATCAGCCCCAGCATTTT.

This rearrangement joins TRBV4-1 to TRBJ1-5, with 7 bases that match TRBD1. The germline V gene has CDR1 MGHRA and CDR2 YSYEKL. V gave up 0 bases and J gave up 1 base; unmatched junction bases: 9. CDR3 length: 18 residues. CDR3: CASSQDSQGGLSNQPQHF. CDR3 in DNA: TGCGCCAGCAGCCAAGATTCCCAGGGGGGATTGAGCAATCAGCCCCAGCATTTT.

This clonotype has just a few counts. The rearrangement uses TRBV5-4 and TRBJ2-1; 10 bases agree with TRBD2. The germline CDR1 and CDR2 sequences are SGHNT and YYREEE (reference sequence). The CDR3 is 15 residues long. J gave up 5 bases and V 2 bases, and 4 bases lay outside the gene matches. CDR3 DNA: TGTGCCAGCAGCTTCACCGGGACTAGCGACAATGAGCAGTTCTTC. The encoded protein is CASSFTGTSDNEQFF.

CDR3 DNA: TGTGCCAGCACCCCTTTGGGCCCTAACCTACCTAATGAAAAACTGTTTTTT. Protein product: CASTPLGPNLPNEKLFF. The chain is built from TRBV28 and TRBJ1-4; D unclear. Germline V gene lookup returns CDR1 MDHEN and CDR2 SYDVKM. The V end lost 7 bases, the J end lost 3 bases, and 21 bases lay between the germline ends. CDR3 size: 17 residues.

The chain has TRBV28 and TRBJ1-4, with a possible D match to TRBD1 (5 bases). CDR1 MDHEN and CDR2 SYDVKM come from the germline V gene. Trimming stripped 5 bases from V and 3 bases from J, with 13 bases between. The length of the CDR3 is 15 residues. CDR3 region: CASSPGAISNEKLFF. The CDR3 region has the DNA TGTGCCAGCAGTCCTGGGGCGATCTCTAATGAAAAACTGTTTTTT.

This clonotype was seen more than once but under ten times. CDR3 DNA sequence: TGTGCCAGCAGCCTCCGGACAGGGACCACTGAAGCTTTCTTT. Translation: CASSLRTGTTEAFF. This sequence joins TRBV3-1 and TRBJ1-1; 8 bases map to TRBD1. Unmatched junction bases numbered 5, after V lost 4 bases and J lost 4 bases. Germline CDR1 is LGHDT and CDR2 is YNNKEL (reference sequence). The CDR3 spans 14 residues.

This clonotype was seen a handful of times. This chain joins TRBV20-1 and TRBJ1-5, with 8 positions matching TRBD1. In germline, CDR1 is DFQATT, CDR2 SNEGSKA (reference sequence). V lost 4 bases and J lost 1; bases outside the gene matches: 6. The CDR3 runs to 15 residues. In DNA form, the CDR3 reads TGCAGTGCTACCCGGACAGGGTTAAGCAATCAGCCCCAGCATTTT. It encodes CSATRTGLSNQPQHF.

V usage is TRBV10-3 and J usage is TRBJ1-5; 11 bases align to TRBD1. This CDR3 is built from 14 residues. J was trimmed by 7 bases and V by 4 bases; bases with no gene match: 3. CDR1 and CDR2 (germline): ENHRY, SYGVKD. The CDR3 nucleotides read TGTGCCATCAGTGGAGGGGACAGGGGGCAGCCCCAGCATTTT. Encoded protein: CAISGGDRGQPQHF.